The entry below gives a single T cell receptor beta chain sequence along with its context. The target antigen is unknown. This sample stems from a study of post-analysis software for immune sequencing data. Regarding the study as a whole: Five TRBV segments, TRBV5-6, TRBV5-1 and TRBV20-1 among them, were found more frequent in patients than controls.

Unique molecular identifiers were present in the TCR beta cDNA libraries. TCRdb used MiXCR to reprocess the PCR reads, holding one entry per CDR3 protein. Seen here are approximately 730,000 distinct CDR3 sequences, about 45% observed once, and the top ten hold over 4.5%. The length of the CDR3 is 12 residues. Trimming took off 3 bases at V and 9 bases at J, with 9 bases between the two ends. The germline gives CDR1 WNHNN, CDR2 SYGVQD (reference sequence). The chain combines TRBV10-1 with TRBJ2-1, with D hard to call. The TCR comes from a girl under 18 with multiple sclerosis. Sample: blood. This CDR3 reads CASSDPRGEQFF. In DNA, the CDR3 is TGCGCCAGCAGTGATCCCCGAGGTGAGCAGTTCTTC.